This TCR beta chain was observed in a study of TIL therapy for anti-PD-1-resistant metastatic lung cancer. Study background: A few tumors were EGFR-mutant and two were ALK-rearranged. Median tumor mutation burden was about 1.5 mutations per megabase.

The CDR3 consists of 15 residues. The germline V gene encodes CDR1 GTSNPN and CDR2 SVGIG (reference sequence). V lost 2 bases to trimming and J lost 6 bases; unmatched junction nucleotides: 7. Study-level points and caveats: The cohort had more treatment-naive, never-smoker and oncogene-addicted patients than typical.

As for time point: pre-treatment sample, taken before nivolumab and TIL therapy. Adults with stage 4 NSCLC were enrolled in a phase I trial. The immunoSEQ assay was v3. The repertoire was sequenced with immunoSEQ multiplex PCR; TCRdb's copy has only in-frame clones and lacks some. This repertoire shows about 46,000 clones, approximately 86% found once; its top ten account for approximately 5%. In this sample, this clone turned up once. Its antigen is undetermined. This sample comprised blood, obtained at baseline. The V call is TRBV30, the J call TRBJ1-5, with TRBD1 identical over 10 bases. The receptor's source is a person aged 25-85 years with non-small cell lung cancer. CDR3 amino acids: CAWSRGQGTGQPQHF. The CDR3 DNA reads TGTGCCTGGAGTCGGGGACAGGGGACGGGTCAGCCCCAGCATTTT.